The following is a T cell receptor beta chain sequence with its context. Only a few counts were recorded for this clonotype. No antigen is known for it. Within one base of it there is no much larger clone, and no base qualities were kept. This entry comes from a study of blood T cells in healthy people across ages (dated by TCRdb to between 2014 and 2017). Regarding the complete study: In model experiments, template switching captured about one uniquely barcoded TCR beta cDNA molecule for every two T cells. The study analyzed two additional independent replicas of 1 million unique cDNA reads from the same blood draw for two donors, one aged 18 to 30 and one aged 80 or older. Donors were grouped into four age groups: young (average about 15 years), middle-aged (approximately 41), aged (roughly 67) and long-lived (just over 80). To track age-related changes in TCR beta repertoire diversity, the study relied on deep sequencing normalized with unique cDNA molecular identifiers. To avoid experimental bias, donors of different ages were distributed randomly across sequencing lanes. The investigation overall reported the following: Observed TCR beta diversity per million T cells fell roughly linearly with age, and a significant reduction was already apparent by age roughly 40. Estimates of total diversity based on one million sequenced T cells were considered lower bounds and underestimates. Because donor CMV infection status was unknown, age-related changes in expanded clonotypes were potentially confounded. The percentage of naive T cells measured by flow cytometry correlated strongly with observed TCR beta diversity. Because profiling used bulk unsorted PBMCs, naive and antigen-experienced compartments could not be compared conclusively. Compared with the aged group, more naive CD4+ T cells, fewer expanded clones and increased TCR diversity were shown by the long-lived group, suggesting age selection.

Library prep was done by 5' RACE. Sequencing used an Illumina HiSeq 2500. The second PCR ran for roughly 7 to 11 cycles and used a J-beta primer mix along with a sample-barcoded 5' primer. A unique molecular identifier was introduced onto each TCR beta cDNA molecule by a template-switch 5' adaptor carrying 12 random nucleotides. At least 2.5 million CDR3-containing paired-end reads were obtained from each sample. First-strand cDNA synthesis was performed from all RNA using the Mint cDNA synthesis kit, with priming by a TRBC-specific oligonucleotide. Following uracil-DNA glycosylase treatment, all cDNA underwent a first 18-cycle PCR with the universal primers M1SS and BC2_uni_R. The authors' pipeline ran thus. Each sample was normalized by randomly selecting 1 million high-quality reads, each carrying a distinct molecular identifier. Instead of being binned into consensus sequences, reads with shared molecular identifiers were discarded. CDR3 identification, clonotype clustering and error correction used MiTCR with a Q25 quality threshold and the strictest error-elimination algorithm. A nonparametric unseen species model using Euler transformation provided a lower-bound estimate of total TCR beta diversity. Through fastp at Q25 and MiXCR, TCRdb rebuilt clones from the public reads, retaining in-frame beta chains. CDR3 protein duplicates are merged, each entry listing the most common genes and DNA. The V and J calls were not made by the authors but by TCRdb's processing. This sample is represented by 650,000 to 1,000,000 distinct CDR3 sequences; about 36% of them were singletons. 10% to 15% of the sample is in the top ten clones.

The germline V gene encodes CDR1 SEHNR and CDR2 FQNEAQ (reference sequence). Here V drops 1 base and J drops 6 bases, and the junction holds 3 bases not matched to any gene. The CDR3 runs 13 amino acids, cysteine and phenylalanine included. Solely the CDR3 DNA is kept, with 39 bases framed from the first base. The donors were 40 or so Caucasian individuals from Russia, aged 6 to 90 years, who were systemically healthy. Each donor gave about 9.7 milliliters of peripheral blood, drawn into EDTA-treated Vacutainer tubes. PBMCs were isolated by Ficoll-Paque density-gradient centrifugation, with at least 6.5 million obtained per sample. Total RNA, at least 5 micrograms per sample, was extracted from PBMCs with Trizol reagent. For every donor, an aliquot of PBMCs went through flow cytometry to measure the percentages of naive CD45RAhigh/CD27high T cells.

Sequencing was performed on blood. This clonotype originated in a man in his late teens or twenties in good health. Recombination linked TRBV7-9 to TRBJ2-7; a stretch of 7 junction bases matches TRBD2. At the DNA level, the sequence is TGTGCCAGCAGCTTAGTGGGACTACCCGAGCAGTACTTC. Translated, this is CASSLVGLPEQYF.